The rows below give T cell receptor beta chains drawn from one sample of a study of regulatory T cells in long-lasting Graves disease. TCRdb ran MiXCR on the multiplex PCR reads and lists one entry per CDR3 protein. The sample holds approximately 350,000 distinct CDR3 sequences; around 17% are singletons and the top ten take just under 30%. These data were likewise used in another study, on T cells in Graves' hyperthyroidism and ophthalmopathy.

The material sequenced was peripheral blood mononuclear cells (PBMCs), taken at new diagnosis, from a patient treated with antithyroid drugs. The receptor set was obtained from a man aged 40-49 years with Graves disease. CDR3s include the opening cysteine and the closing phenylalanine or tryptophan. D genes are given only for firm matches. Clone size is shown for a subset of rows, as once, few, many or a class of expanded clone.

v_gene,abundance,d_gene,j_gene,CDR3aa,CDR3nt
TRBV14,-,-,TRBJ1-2,CASSPGRGGYGYTF,TGTGCCAGCAGCCCGGGACGGGGAGGGTATGGCTACACCTTC
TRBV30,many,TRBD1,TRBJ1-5,CAWNTGGYQPQHF,TGTGCCTGGAATACAGGGGGCTATCAGCCCCAGCATTTT
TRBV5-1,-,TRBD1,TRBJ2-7,CASSLEFTGAYEQYF,TGCGCCAGCAGCTTGGAATTCACAGGGGCCTACGAGCAGTACTTC
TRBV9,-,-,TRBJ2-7,CASSVAGGQTYEQYF,TGTGCCAGCAGCGTAGCTGGGGGCCAAACCTACGAGCAGTACTTC
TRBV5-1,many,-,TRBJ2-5,CASSLENSWETQYF,TGCGCCAGCAGCTTGGAAAACTCATGGGAGACCCAGTACTTC
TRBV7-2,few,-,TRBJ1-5,CASSSRRGARSNQPQHF,TGTGCCAGCAGTAGTAGGCGGGGGGCCAGGAGCAATCAGCCCCAGCATTTT
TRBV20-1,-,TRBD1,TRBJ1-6,CSASRTGGLHSPLHF,TGCAGTGCCTCCCGGACAGGGGGGCTTCATTCACCCCTCCACTTT
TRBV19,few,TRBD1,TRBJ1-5,CASSVRTGQTLNQPQHF,TGTGCCAGTAGTGTAAGGACAGGTCAAACTCTCAATCAGCCCCAGCATTTT
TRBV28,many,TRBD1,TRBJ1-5,CASSRGQARNQPQHF,TGTGCCAGCAGTCGAGGACAGGCCCGCAATCAGCCCCAGCATTTT
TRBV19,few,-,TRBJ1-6,CASNADWQSNSPLHF,TGTGCCAGTAACGCGGACTGGCAGAGTAATTCACCCCTCCACTTT
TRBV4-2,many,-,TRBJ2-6,CASSQQSGPGANVLTF,TGTGCCAGCAGCCAACAATCAGGGCCAGGGGCCAACGTCCTGACTTTC
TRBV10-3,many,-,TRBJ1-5,CAISESKGSSNQPQHF,TGTGCCATCAGTGAGTCGAAGGGGTCTAGCAATCAGCCCCAGCATTTT
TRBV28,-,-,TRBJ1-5,CASSPLGGMDQPQHF,TGTGCCAGCAGCCCGCTTGGGGGCATGGATCAGCCCCAGCATTTT
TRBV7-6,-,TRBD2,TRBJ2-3,CASSLVLAGGSTDTQYF,TGTGCCAGCAGCTTAGTGCTAGCGGGGGGCAGCACAGATACGCAGTATTTT
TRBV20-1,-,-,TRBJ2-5,CSATKTGLQETRYF,TGCAGTGCGACCAAAACAGGGTTGCAAGAGACCCGGTACTTC
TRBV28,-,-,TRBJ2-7,CASSPQGITCEQYF,TGTGCCAGCAGCCCACAGGGTATCACCTGCGAGCAGTACTTC